The sequence of this TCR beta chain was determined in a study of beta chain features in type 1 diabetes. With 1 base clipped from V and 1 base from J, the junction kept 0 bases outside the gene matches. Germline CDR1 LGHNA, CDR2 YSLEER. The CDR3 is 16 amino acids. Expressed TCRB transcripts were sequenced after all isolated RNA was converted to cDNA. Assay used: immunoSEQ multiplex PCR; TCRdb lists only in-frame clones, some missing. In the table there are hundreds of thousands of clones, 10% to 15% of which are singletons. The clonotype was recovered from a man younger than 35 in good health. Sequenced sample: naive CD4+ T cells from blood. The J gene is TRBJ2-5, the V gene TRBV4-3, with 13 bases aligning to TRBD2. The CDR3 DNA reads TGCGCCAGCAGCCAAGGACTAGCGGGGGGCCAAGAGACCCAGTACTTC. Its translation: CASSQGLAGGQETQYF.